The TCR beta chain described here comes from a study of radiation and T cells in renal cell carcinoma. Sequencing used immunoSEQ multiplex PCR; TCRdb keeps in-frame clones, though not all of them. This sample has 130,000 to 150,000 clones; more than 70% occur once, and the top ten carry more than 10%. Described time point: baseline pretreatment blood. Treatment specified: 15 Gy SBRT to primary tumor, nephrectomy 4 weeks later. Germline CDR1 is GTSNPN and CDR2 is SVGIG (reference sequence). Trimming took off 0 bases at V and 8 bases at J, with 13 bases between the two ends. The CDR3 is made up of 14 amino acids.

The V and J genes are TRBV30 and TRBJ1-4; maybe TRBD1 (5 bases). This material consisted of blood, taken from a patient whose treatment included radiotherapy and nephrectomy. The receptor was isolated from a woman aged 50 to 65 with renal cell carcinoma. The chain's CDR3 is CAWSVRRGAEKLFF. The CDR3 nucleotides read TGTGCCTGGAGTGTACGGAGGGGTGCAGAAAAACTGTTTTTT.